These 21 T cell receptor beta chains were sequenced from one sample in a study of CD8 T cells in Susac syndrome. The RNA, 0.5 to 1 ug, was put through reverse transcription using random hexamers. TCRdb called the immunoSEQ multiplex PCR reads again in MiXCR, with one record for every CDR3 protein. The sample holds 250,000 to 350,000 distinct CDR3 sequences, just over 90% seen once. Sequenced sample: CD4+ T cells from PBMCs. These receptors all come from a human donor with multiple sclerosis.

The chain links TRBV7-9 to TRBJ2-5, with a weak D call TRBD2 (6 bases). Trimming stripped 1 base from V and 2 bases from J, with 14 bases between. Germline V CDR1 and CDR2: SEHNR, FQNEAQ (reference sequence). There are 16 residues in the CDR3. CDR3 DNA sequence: TGTGCCAGCAGCTTAGTTGGCGCGGGGAGTCAAGAGACCCAGTACTTC. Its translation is CASSLVGAGSQETQYF. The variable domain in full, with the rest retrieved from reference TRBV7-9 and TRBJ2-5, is DTGVSQNPRHKITKRGQNVTFRCDPISEHNRLYWYRQTLGQGPEFLTYFQNEAQLEKSRLLSDRFSAERPKGSFSTLEIQRTEQGDSAMYLCASSLVGAGSQETQYFGPGTRLLVL.

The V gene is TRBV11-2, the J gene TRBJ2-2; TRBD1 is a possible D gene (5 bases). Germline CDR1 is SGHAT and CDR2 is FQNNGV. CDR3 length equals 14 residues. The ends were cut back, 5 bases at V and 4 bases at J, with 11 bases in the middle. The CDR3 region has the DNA TGTGCCAGCAGCCCCCAGGGCTTCACCGGGGAGCTGTTTTTT. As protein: CASSPQGFTGELFF.

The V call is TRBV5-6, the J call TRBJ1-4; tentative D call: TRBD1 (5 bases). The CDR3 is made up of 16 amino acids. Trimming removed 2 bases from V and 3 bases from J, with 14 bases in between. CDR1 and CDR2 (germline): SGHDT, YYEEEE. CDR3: CASSFGGFGPNEKLFF. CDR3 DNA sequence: TGTGCCAGCAGCTTCGGGGGGTTCGGACCTAATGAAAAACTGTTTTTT.

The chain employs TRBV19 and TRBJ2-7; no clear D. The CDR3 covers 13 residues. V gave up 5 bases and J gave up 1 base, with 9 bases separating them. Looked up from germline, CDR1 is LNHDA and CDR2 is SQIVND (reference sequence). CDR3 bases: TGTGCCAGTAGTTCTAACCCTTCCTACGAGCAGTACTTC. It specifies CASSSNPSYEQYF.

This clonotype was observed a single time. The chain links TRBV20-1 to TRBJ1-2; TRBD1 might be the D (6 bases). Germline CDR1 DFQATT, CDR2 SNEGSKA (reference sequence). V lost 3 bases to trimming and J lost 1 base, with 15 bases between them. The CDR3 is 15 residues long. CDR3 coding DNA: TGCAGTGCTAGTGACTCCGGGGGCCTTAACTATGGCTACACCTTC. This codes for CSASDSGGLNYGYTF.

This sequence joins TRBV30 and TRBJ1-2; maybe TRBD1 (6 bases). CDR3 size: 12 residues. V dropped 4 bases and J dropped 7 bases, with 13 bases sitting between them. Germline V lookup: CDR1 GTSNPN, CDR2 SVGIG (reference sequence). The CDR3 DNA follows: TGTGCCTGGATCTGGGGGCGCTTTGGCTACACCTTC. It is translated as CAWIWGRFGYTF.

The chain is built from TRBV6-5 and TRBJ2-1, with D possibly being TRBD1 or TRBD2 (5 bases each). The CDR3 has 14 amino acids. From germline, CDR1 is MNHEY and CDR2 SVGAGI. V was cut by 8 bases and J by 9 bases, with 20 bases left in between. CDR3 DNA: TGTGCCAGCGGCTCGGGACGGAGAGGCAGTGAGCAGTTCTTC. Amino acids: CASGSGRRGSEQFF.

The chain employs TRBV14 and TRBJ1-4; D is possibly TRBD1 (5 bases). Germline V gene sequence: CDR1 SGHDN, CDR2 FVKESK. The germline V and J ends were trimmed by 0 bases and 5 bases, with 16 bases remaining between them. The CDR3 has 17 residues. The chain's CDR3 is CASSQDAPGRPNEKLFF. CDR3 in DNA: TGTGCCAGCAGCCAAGATGCCCCGGGACGGCCAAATGAAAAACTGTTTTTT.

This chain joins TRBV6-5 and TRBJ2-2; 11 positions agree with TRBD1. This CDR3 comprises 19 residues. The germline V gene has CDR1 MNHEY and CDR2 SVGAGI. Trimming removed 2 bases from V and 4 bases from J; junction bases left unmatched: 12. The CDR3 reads CASSYDPPVGTGGTGELFF. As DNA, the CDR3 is TGTGCCAGCAGTTACGATCCCCCAGTGGGGACAGGGGGCACCGGGGAGCTGTTTTTT.

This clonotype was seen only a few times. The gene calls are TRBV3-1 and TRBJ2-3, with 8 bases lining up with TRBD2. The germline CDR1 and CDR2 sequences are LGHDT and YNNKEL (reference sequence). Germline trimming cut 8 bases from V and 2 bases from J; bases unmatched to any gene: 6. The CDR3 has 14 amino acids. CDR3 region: CASQAGVVTDTQYF. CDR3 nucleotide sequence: TGTGCCAGCCAAGCGGGGGTTGTCACAGATACGCAGTATTTT.

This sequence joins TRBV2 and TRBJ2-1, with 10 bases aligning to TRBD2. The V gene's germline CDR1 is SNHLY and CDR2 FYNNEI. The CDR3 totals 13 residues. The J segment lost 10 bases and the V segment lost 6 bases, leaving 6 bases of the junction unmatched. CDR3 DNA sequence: TGTGCCAGCAGGCGGGCTAGCGGGGGCGAGCAGTTCTTC. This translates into CASRRASGGEQFF.

CDR3 in amino acids: CASSFDSGNTIYF. The CDR3 region has the DNA TGCGCCAGCAGCTTCGACAGCGGAAACACCATATATTTT. The J gene is TRBJ1-3, the V gene TRBV5-1, with D maybe TRBD1 (5 bases). Germline V lookup: CDR1 SGHRS, CDR2 YFSETQ. Trimming took off 2 bases at V and 4 bases at J, with 7 bases between the two ends. There are 13 residues in the CDR3.

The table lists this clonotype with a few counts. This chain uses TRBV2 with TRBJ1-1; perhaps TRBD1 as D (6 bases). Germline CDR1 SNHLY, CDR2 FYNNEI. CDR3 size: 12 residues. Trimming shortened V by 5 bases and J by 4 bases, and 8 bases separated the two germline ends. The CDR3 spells CASSRRGTEAFF. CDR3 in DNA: TGTGCCAGCAGTCGCAGGGGCACTGAAGCTTTCTTT.

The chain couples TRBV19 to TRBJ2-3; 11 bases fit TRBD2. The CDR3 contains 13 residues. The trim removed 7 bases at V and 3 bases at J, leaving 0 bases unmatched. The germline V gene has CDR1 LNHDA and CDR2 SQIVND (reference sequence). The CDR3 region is CASIAGGTDTQYF. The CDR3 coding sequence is TGTGCCAGTATAGCGGGAGGGACAGATACGCAGTATTTT. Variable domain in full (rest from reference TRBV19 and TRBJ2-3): DGGITQSPKYLFRKEGQNVTLSCEQNLNHDAMYWYRQDPGQGLRLIYYSQIVNDFQKGDIAEGYSVSREKKESFPLTVTSAQKNPTAFYLCASIAGGTDTQYFGPGTRLTVL.

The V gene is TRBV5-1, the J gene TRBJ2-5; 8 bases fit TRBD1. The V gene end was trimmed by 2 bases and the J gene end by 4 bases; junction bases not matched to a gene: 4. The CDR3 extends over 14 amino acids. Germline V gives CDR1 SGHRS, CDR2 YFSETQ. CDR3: CASSLRTGRETQYF. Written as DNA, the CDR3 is TGCGCCAGCAGCTTAAGGACAGGGCGAGAGACCCAGTACTTC.

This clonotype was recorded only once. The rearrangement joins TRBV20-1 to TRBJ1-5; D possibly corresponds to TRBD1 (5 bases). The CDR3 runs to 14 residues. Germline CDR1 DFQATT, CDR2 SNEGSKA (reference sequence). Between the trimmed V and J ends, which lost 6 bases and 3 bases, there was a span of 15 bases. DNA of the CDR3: TGCAGTGCCAGCGGCGGGACGGTCAATCAGCCCCAGCATTTT. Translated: CSASGGTVNQPQHF.

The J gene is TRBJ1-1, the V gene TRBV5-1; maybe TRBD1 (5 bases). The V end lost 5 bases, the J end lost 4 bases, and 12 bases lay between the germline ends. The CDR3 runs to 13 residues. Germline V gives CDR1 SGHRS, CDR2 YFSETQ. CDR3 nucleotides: TGCGCCAGCAGTCCGCGCAGGGTCACTGAAGCTTTCTTT. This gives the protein CASSPRRVTEAFF.

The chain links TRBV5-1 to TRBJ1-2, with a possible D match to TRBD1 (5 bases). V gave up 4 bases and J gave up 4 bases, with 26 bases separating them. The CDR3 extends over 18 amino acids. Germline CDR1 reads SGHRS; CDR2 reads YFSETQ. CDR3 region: CASSPGGVTAERFYGYTF. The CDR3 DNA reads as TGCGCCAGCAGCCCGGGGGGAGTAACAGCGGAGCGGTTCTATGGCTACACCTTC.

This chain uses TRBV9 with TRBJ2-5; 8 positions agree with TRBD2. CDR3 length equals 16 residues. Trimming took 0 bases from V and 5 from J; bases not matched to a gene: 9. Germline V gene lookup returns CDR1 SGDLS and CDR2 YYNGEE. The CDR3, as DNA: TGTGCCAGCAGCGTAGGCGCGGGGGGATCCAGGGAGACCCAGTACTTC. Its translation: CASSVGAGGSRETQYF.

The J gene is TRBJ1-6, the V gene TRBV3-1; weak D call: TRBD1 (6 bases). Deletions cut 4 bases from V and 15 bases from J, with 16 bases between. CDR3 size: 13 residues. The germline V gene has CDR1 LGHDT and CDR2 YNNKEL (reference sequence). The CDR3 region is CASSLARGGDLHF. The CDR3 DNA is TGTGCCAGCAGCCTCGCGAGGGGGGGGGACCTCCACTTT.

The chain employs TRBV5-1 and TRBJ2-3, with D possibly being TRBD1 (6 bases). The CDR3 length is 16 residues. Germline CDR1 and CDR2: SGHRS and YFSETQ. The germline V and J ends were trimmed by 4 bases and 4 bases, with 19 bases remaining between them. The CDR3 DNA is TGCGCCAGCAGCGGGGGACATGGACCGAACGCAGATACGCAGTATTTT. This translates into CASSGGHGPNADTQYF.